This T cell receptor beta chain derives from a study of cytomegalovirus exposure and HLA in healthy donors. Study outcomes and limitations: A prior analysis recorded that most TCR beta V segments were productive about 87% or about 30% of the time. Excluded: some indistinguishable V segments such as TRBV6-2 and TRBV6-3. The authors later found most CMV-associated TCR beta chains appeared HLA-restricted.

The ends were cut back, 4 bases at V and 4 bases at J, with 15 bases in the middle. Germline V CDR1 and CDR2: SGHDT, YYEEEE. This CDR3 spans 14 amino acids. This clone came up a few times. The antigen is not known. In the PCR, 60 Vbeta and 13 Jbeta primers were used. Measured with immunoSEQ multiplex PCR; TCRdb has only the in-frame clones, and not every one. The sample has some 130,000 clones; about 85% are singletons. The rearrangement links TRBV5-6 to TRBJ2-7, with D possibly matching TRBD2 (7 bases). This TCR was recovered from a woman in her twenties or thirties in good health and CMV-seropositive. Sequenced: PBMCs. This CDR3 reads CASSPAGASYEQYF. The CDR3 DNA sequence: TGTGCCAGCAGCCCCGCGGGGGCCTCTTACGAGCAGTACTTC.